This T cell receptor (beta chain) was identified during a study of beta chain features in type 1 diabetes. Overall study findings and caveats: Patients with Type 1 diabetes showed moderately but significantly shorter TCRB CDR3s in all four CD4+ subsets.

To note about this clone: Its antigen is currently unknown.

Isolated RNA was reverse transcribed in full, so expressed TCRB transcripts were sequenced. Read counts averaged approximately 3.5 million for samples of naive, central memory and regulatory T cells. Clones were sequenced by immunoSEQ multiplex PCR, and TCRdb holds only the in-frame ones, with some missing. Of 300,000 to 400,000 clones detected, roughly 14% appear once; the ten largest clones hold 0.013% to 0.015%. In germline, CDR1 is GTSNPN, CDR2 SVGIG (reference sequence). This CDR3 has 15 amino acids. Trimming left V 4 bases short and J 1 base short, with 14 bases between. The rearrangement links TRBV30 to TRBJ1-5; no firm D call. This clonotype originated in a woman under 30 with type 1 diabetes. Sequenced sample: naive CD4+ T cells from blood. CDR3 nucleotide sequence: TGTGCCTGGAATAGAGGACTCGAGAGCAATCAGCCCCAGCATTTT. Its protein is CAWNRGLESNQPQHF.